This T cell receptor (beta chain) emerged from a study of blood T cell repertoires in COVID-19. Deletions cut 4 bases from V and 1 base from J, with 10 bases between. The CDR3 length is 14 residues. Per the germline V gene, CDR1 is SGHDN and CDR2 is FVKESK. This table comes from immunoSEQ multiplex PCR, and its TCRdb copy is limited to in-frame clones, with some not included. Of about 160,000 clones listed, approximately 77% are singletons. The specimen was peripheral blood. This clonotype was obtained from a woman aged 80 or over with active or convalescent COVID-19. This chain uses TRBV14 with TRBJ1-2; D is unclear. This CDR3 reads CASSPPGFNYGYTF. The CDR3 DNA reads TGTGCCAGCAGCCCCCCGGGATTTAACTATGGCTACACCTTC. The complete variable domain, with remaining parts taken from reference TRBV14 and TRBJ1-2, reads EAGVTQFPSHSVIEKGQTVTLRCDPISGHDNLYWYRRVMGKEIKFLLHFVKESKQDESGMPNNRFLAERTGGTYSTLKVQPAELEDSGVYFCASSPPGFNYGYTFGSGTRLTVV.